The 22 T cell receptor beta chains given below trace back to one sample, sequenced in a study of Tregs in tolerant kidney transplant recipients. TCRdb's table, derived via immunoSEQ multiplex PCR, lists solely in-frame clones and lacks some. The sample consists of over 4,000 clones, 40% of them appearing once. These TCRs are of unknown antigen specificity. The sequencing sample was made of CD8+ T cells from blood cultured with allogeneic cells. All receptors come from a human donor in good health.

CDR3 protein: CASSQERVYSPLHF. CDR3 in DNA: TGCGCCAGCAGCCAAGAGAGGGTATACTCACCCCTCCACTTT. This sequence joins TRBV4-1 and TRBJ1-6; D uncertain. The V and J ends lost 0 bases and 10 bases respectively, with 10 bases between them. The CDR3 spans 14 residues. Germline loops: CDR1 MGHRA, CDR2 YSYEKL.

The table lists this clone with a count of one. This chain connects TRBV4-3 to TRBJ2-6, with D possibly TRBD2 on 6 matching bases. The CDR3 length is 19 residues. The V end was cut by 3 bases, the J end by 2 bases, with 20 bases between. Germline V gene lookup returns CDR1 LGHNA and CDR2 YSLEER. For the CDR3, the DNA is TGCGCCAGCAGCCAGACATCTATGGGGGGTGGGACTGGGGCCAACGTCCTGACTTTC. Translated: CASSQTSMGGGTGANVLTF.

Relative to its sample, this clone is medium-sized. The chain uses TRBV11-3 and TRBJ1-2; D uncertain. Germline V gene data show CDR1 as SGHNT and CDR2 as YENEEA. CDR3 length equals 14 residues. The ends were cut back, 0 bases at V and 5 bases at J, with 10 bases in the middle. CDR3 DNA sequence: TGTGCCAGCAGCTTAGATCAACAGTCTTATGGCTACACCTTC. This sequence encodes CASSLDQQSYGYTF.

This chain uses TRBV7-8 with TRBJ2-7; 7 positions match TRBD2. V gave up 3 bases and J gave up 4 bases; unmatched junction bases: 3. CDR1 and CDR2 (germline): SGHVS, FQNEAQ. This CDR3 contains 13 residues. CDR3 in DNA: TGTGCCAGCAGCTTGCTAGCGGAGTACGAGCAGTACTTC. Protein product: CASSLLAEYEQYF.

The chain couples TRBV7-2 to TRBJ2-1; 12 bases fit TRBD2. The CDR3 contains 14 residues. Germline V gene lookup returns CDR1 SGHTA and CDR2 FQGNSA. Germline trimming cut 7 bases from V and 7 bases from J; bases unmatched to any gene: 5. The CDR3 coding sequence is TGTGCCAGCACCCCCGGGACTAGCGGGAATGAGCAGTTCTTC. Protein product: CASTPGTSGNEQFF.

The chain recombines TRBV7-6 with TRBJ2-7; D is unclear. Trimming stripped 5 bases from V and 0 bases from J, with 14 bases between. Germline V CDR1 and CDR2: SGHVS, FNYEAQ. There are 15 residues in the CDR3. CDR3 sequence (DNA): TGTGCCAGCAGCCCCTCGGCCGGTAGCTCCTACGAGCAGTACTTC. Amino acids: CASSPSAGSSYEQYF.

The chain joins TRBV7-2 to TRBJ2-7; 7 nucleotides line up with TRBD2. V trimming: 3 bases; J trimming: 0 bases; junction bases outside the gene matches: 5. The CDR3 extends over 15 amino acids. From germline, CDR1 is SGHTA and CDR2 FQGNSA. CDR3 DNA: TGTGCCAGCAGCTTCGGCGGCGGGAGCTCCTACGAGCAGTACTTC. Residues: CASSFGGGSSYEQYF.

The CDR3 is CASSTAYEQYF. In DNA, the CDR3 is TGTGCCAGCAGCACTGCGTACGAGCAGTACTTC. This sequence joins TRBV7-8 and TRBJ2-7; D not resolved. With 5 bases removed from V and 4 bases from J, the gap between germline ends came to 6 bases. The V gene's germline CDR1 is SGHVS and CDR2 FQNEAQ. The CDR3 length is 11 residues.

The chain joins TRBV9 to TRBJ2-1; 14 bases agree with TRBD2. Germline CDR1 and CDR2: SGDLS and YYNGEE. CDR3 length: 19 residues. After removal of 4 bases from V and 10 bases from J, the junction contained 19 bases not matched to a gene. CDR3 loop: CASSPSGTSGSWSRGEQFF. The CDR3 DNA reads TGTGCCAGCAGCCCCTCCGGGACTAGCGGGAGTTGGAGCCGAGGCGAGCAGTTCTTC.

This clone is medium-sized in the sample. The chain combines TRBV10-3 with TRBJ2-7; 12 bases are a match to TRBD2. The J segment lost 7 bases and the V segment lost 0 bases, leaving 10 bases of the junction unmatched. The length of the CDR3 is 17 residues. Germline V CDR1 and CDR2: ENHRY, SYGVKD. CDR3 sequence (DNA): TGTGCCATCAGTGAGTCTGTTTATACTAGCGGGGGGTTAGAGCAGTACTTC. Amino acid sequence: CAISESVYTSGGLEQYF.

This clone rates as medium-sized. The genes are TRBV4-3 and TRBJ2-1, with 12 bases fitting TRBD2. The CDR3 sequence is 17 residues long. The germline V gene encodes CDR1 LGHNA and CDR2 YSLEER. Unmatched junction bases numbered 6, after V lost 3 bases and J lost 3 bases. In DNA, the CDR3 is TGCGCCAGCAGCCATGGTACTAGCGGGGGGCGCTACAATGAGCAGTTCTTC. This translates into CASSHGTSGGRYNEQFF.

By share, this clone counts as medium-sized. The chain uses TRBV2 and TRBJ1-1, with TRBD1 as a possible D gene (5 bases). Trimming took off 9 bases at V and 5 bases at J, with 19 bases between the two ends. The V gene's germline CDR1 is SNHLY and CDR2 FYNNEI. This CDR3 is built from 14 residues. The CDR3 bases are TGTGCCAGTTCGGAGGGGTTTGGTGTAACTGAAGCTTTCTTT. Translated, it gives CASSEGFGVTEAFF.

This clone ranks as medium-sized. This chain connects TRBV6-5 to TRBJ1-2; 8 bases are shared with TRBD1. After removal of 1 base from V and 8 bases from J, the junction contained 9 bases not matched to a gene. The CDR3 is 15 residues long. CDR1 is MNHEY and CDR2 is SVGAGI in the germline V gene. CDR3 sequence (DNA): TGTGCCAGCAGTTACTGGGCGCAGGGGGCAAGCGGCTACACCTTC. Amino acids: CASSYWAQGASGYTF.

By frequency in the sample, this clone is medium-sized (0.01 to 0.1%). For the CDR3, the DNA is TGTGCCAGCAGCTTAGAGGTAGGGGCCAACGTCCTGACTTTC. Amino acids: CASSLEVGANVLTF. V and J are TRBV7-9 and TRBJ2-6; no firm D call. Germline-derived CDR1 and CDR2 are SEHNR and FQNEAQ (reference sequence). Trimming took off 1 base at V and 4 bases at J, with 5 bases between the two ends. There are 14 residues in the CDR3.

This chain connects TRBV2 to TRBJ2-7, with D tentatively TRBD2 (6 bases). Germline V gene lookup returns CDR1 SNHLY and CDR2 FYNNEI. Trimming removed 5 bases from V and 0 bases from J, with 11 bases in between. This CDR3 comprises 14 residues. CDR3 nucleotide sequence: TGTGCCAGCAGTTGGGGCGGGACCTCCTACGAGCAGTACTTC. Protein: CASSWGGTSYEQYF.

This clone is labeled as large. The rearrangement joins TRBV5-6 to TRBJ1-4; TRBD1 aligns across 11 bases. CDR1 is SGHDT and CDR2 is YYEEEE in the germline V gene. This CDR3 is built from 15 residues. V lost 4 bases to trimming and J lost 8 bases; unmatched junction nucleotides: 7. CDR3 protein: CASSLPGQGDEKLFF. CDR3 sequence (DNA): TGTGCCAGCAGCCTACCGGGACAGGGGGACGAAAAACTGTTTTTT.

In DNA, the CDR3 is TGTGCCAGCAGCCAAATAGGAGGGACTGAAGCTTTCTTT. Its translation is CASSQIGGTEAFF. The chain couples TRBV11-2 to TRBJ1-1; D uncertain. The CDR3 sequence is 13 residues long. Trimming left V 5 bases short and J 5 bases short, with 12 bases between. Germline V gives CDR1 SGHAT, CDR2 FQNNGV.

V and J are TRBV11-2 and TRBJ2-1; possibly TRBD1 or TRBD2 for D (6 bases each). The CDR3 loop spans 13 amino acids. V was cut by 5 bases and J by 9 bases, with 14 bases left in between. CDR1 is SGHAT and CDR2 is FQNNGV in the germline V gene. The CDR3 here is CASSPVGGGEQFF. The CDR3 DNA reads TGTGCCAGCAGCCCTGTGGGGGGCGGTGAGCAGTTCTTC.

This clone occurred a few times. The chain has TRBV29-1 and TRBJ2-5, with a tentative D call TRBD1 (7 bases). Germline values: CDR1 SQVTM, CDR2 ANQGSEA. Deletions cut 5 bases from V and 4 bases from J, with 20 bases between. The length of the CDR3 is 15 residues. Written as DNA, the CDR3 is TGCAGCGTTCCCCGTAATCGACAGGGAGGAGAGACCCAGTACTTC. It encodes CSVPRNRQGGETQYF.

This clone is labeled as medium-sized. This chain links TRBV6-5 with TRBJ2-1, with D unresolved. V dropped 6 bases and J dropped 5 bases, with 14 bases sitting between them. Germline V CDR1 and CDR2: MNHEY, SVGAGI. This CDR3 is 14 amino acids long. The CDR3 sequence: CASSKAARHNEQFF. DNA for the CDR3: TGTGCCAGCAGCAAGGCGGCCCGACACAATGAGCAGTTCTTC.

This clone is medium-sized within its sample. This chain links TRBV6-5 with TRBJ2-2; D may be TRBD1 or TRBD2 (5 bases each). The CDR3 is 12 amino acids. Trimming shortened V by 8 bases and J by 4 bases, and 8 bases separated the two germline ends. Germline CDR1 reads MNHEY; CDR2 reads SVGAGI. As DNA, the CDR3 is TGTGCCAGCGCCGGGGCCACCGGGGAGCTGTTTTTT. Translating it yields CASAGATGELFF.

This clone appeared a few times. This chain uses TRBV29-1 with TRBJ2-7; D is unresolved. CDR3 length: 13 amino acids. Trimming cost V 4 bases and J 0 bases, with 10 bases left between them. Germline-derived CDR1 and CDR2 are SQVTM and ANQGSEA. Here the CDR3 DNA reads TGCAGCGTTGCGAACACGGCCTCCTACGAGCAGTACTTC. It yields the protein CSVANTASYEQYF.